The 2 T cell receptor beta chains below come from one sample, sequenced in a study of cytomegalovirus exposure and HLA in healthy donors. Vbeta (60) and Jbeta (13) primers were used in the PCR. Measured with immunoSEQ multiplex PCR; TCRdb has only the in-frame clones, and not every one. The table lists some 190,000 clones, more than 75% of them singletons. Sequencing used PBMCs. The receptor set was obtained from a woman aged 25 to 45 in good health and CMV-seropositive.

The CDR3 loop reads CASSLGAGGLQETQYF. CDR3 DNA: TGCGCCAGCAGCCTCGGGGCGGGGGGGCTACAAGAGACCCAGTACTTC. The J gene is TRBJ2-5, the V gene TRBV4-3; 9 bases are shared with TRBD2. From germline, CDR1 is LGHNA and CDR2 YSLEER. V shed 4 bases and J 2 bases; nucleotides not matched to a gene: 8. The CDR3 contains 16 residues.

V gene TRBV7-9 combines with J gene TRBJ2-1; D possibly corresponds to TRBD2 (5 bases). The CDR3 runs 15 residues. The V gene lost 1 base and the J gene lost 9 bases, with 16 bases spanning the gap. From germline, CDR1 is SEHNR and CDR2 FQNEAQ (reference sequence). CDR3 nucleotides: TGTGCCAGCAGCTTAGAAGGCGGGCAACTATCTGAGCAGTTCTTC. Translated, it gives CASSLEGGQLSEQFF.